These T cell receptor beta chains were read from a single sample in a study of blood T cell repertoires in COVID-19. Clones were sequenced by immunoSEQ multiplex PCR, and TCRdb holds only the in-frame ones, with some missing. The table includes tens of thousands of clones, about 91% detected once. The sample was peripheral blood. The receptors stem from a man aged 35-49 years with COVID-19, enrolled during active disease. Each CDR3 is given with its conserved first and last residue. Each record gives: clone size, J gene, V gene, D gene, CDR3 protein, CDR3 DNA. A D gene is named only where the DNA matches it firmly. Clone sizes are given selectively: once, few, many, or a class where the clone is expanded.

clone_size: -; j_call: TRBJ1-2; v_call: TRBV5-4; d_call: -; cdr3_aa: CASSSGPGNPNYGYTF; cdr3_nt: TGTGCCAGCAGCTCCGGTCCAGGGAACCCAAACTATGGCTACACCTTC
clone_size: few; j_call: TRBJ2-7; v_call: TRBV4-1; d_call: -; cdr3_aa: CASSPKDGSGEQYF; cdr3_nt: TGCGCCAGCAGCCCAAAGGATGGCAGCGGGGAGCAGTACTTC
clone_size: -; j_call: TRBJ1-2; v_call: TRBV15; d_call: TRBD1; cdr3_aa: CATSRDLAGGAYGYTF; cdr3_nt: TGTGCCACCAGCAGAGATCTAGCAGGGGGCGCCTATGGCTACACCTTC
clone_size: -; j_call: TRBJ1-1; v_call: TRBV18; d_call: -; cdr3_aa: CASSQSRLGDTEAFF; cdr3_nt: TGTGCCAGCTCTCAAAGTCGGTTAGGGGACACTGAAGCTTTCTTT
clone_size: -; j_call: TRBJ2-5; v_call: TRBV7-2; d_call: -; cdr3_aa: CASSLQGETQYF; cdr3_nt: TGTGCCAGCAGCTTACAGGGGGAGACCCAGTACTTC
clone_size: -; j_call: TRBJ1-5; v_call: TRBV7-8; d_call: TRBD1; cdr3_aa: CASSSQQGNGNQPQHF; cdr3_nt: TGTGCCAGCAGCTCCCAACAGGGGAATGGCAATCAGCCCCAGCATTTT
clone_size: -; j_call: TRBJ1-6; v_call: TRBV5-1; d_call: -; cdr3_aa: CASSTDSYNNSPLHF; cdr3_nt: TGCGCCAGCAGCACGGACAGCTATAATAATTCACCCCTCCACTTT
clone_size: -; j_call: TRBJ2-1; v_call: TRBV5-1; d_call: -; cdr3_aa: CASSLGQGFNEQFF; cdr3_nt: TGCGCCAGCAGCTTGGGGCAGGGCTTCAATGAGCAGTTCTTC
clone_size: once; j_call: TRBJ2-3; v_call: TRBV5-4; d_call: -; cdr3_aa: CASRRLERDTQYF; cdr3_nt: TGTGCCAGCAGGAGACTAGAGAGGGATACGCAGTATTTT
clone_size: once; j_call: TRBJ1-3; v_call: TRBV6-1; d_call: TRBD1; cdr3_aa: CASSDGQGLFSGNTIYF; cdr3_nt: TGTGCCAGCAGTGACGGACAGGGCCTCTTCTCTGGAAACACCATATATTTT
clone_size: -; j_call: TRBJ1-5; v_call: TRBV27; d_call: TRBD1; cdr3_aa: CASSGQGAHQPQHF; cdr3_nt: TGTGCCAGCAGTGGACAGGGGGCGCATCAGCCCCAGCATTTT
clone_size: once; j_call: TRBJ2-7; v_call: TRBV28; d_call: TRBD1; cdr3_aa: CASSSGQGGEQYF; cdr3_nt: TGTGCCAGCAGCTCAGGACAGGGCGGGGAGCAGTACTTC
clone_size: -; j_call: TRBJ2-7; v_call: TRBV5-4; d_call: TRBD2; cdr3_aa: CASSSPGGSGGYEQYF; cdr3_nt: TGTGCCAGCAGCTCCCCCGGTGGTAGCGGGGGATACGAGCAGTACTTC
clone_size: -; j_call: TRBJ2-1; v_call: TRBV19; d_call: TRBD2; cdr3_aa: CASSIAPGLAGGNEQFF; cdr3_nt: TGTGCCAGTAGTATAGCCCCGGGACTAGCGGGGGGAAATGAGCAGTTCTTC
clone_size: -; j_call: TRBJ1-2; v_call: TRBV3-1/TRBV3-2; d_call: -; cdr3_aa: CASSQSSGLTLIYTF; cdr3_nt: TGTGCCAGCAGCCAAAGTTCCGGACTCACTTTGATCTACACCTTC
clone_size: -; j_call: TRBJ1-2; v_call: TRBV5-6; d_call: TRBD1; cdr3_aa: CASSSTQGAYGYTF; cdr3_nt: TGTGCCAGCAGCTCCACCCAGGGGGCTTATGGCTACACCTTC
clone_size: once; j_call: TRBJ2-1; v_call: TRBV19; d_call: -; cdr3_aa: CASTKAGGRQGQFF; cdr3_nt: TGTGCTAGTACCAAGGCAGGGGGGCGACAGGGTCAGTTCTTC
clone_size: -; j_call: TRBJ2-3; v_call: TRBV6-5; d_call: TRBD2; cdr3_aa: CASRGTSGGTDTQYF; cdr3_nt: TGTGCCAGCAGGGGGACTAGCGGGGGCACAGATACGCAGTATTTT
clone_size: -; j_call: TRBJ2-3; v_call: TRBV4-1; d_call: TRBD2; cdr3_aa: CASSSGLAGITDTQYF; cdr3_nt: TGCGCCAGCAGCTCGGGACTAGCGGGGATCACAGATACGCAGTATTTT
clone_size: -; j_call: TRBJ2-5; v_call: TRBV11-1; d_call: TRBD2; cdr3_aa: CASSRLAGVPQETQYF; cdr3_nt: TGTGCCAGCAGCCGTCTAGCGGGGGTTCCCCAAGAGACCCAGTACTTC
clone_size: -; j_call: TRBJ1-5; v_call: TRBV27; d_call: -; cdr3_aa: CASSLSGSANQPQHF; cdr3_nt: TGTGCCAGCAGTTTATCCGGCAGCGCCAATCAGCCCCAGCATTTT
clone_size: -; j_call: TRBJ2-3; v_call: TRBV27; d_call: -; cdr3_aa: CASRTSQGSTDTQYF; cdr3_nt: TGTGCCAGCAGAACATCACAGGGAAGCACAGATACGCAGTATTTT
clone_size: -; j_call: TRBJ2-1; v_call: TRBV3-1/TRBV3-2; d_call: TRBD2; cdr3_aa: CASSLSGTSNNEQFF; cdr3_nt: TGTGCCAGCAGCCTCTCCGGGACTAGCAACAATGAGCAGTTCTTC
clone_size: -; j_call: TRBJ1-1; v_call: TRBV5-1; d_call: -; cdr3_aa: CASSLTVTENTEAFF; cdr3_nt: TGCGCCAGCAGCTTGACAGTAACCGAGAACACTGAAGCTTTCTTT
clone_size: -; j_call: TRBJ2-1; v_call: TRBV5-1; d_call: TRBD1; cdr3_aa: CASSSTTGVEQFF; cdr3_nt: TGCGCCAGCAGCTCGACGACAGGGGTTGAGCAGTTCTTC
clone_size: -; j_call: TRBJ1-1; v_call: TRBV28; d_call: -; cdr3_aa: CASSLHRVQTEAFF; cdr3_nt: TGTGCCAGCAGTTTACACAGGGTTCAGACTGAAGCTTTCTTT
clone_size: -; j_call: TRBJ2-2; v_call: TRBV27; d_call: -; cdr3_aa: CASNRGDNTGELFF; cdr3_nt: TGTGCCAGCAACCGAGGAGATAACACCGGGGAGCTGTTTTTT
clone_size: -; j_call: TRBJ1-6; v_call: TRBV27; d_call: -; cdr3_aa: CASSLTLRRGPNSPLHF; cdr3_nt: TGTGCCAGCAGCCTAACTTTGAGGCGGGGGCCCAATTCACCCCTCCACTTT
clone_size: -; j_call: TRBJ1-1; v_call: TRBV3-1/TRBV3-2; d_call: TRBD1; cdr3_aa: CASSSQGGTEAFF; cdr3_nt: TGTGCCAGCAGCTCACAGGGGGGCACTGAAGCTTTCTTT
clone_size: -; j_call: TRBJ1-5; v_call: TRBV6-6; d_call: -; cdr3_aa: CASSLAEKNQPQHF; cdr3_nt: TGTGCCAGCAGTTTAGCAGAAAAGAATCAGCCCCAGCATTTT
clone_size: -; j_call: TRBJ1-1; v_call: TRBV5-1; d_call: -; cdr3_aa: CASSPGREGTEAFF; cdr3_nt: TGCGCCAGCAGCCCGGGGAGGGAGGGTACTGAAGCTTTCTTT
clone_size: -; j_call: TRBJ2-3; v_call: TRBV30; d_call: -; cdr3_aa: CAWSVQSTDTQYF; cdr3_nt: TGTGCCTGGAGTGTACAGAGCACAGATACGCAGTATTTT
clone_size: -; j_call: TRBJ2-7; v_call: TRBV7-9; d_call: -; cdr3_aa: CASSLDRQTYEQYF; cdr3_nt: TGTGCCAGCAGCTTAGATCGACAGACATACGAGCAGTACTTC
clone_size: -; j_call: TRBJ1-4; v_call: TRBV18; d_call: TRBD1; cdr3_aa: CASSRRQGSNEKLFF; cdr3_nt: TGTGCCAGCTCACGCCGACAGGGATCTAATGAAAAACTGTTTTTT
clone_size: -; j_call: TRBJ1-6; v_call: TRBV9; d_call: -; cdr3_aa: CASSVTGDNSPLHF; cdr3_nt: TGTGCCAGCAGCGTAACGGGGGATAATTCACCCCTCCACTTT
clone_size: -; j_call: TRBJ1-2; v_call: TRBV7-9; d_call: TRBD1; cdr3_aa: CASREGQGDGYTF; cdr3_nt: TGTGCCAGCAGGGAGGGACAGGGAGATGGCTACACCTTC
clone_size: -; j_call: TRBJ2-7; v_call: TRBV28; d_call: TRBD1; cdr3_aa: CASSPGQGSRGQYF; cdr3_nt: TGTGCCAGCAGCCCGGGACAGGGGTCGCGGGGGCAGTACTTC
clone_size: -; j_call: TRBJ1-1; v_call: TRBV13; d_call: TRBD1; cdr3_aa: CASTSGGAGTEAFF; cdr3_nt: TGTGCCAGTACTTCAGGGGGCGCGGGTACTGAAGCTTTCTTT
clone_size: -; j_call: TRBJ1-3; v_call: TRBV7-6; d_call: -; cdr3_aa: CASSLVGRRSGNTIYF; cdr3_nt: TGTGCCAGCAGCTTAGTAGGCCGGAGGTCTGGAAACACCATATATTTT
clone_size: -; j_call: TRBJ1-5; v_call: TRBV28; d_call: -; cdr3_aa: CASSLEQGNQPQHF; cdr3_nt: TGTGCCAGCAGTTTAGAACAGGGAAATCAGCCCCAGCATTTT
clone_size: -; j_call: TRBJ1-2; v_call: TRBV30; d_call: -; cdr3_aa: CAWTWEVGYGYTF; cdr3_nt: TGTGCCTGGACTTGGGAGGTGGGCTATGGCTACACCTTC
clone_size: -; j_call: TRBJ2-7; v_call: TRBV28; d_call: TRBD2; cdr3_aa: CASGLAATYEQYF; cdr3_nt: TGTGCCAGCGGACTAGCGGCCACCTACGAGCAGTACTTC
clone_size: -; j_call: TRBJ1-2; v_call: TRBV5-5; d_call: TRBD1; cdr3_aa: CASRGQGNGYTF; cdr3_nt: TGTGCCAGCAGAGGACAGGGCAATGGCTACACCTTC
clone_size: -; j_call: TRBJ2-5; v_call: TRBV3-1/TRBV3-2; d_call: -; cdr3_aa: CASSPLNSGQETQYF; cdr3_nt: TGTGCCAGCAGCCCTTTAAACTCCGGCCAAGAGACCCAGTACTTC
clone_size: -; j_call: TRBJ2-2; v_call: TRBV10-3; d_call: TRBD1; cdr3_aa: CAISRTGGRAGELFF; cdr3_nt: TGTGCCATCAGCAGGACAGGGGGTCGGGCCGGGGAGCTGTTTTTT